Presented here are 18 T cell receptor beta chains from one specimen sequenced in a study of cytomegalovirus exposure and HLA in healthy donors. Profiled with immunoSEQ multiplex PCR; TCRdb holds only in-frame clones, not every one. The sample has about 70,000 clones, 85% to 95% seen once. Sequenced input: PBMCs. These receptors were collected from a man between 18 and 29 years old in good health and CMV-seropositive.

The chain couples TRBV4-2 to TRBJ2-5; D uncertain. V lost 5 bases, J lost 1 base, and 8 bases lay in between. The CDR3 length is 13 residues. The germline gives CDR1 LGHNA, CDR2 YNFKEQ. The CDR3 reads CASSYTTQETQYF. Here the CDR3 DNA reads TGTGCCAGCAGCTATACTACCCAAGAGACCCAGTACTTC.

J is TRBJ2-1 and V is TRBV7-8, with D perhaps TRBD2 (6 bases). Trimming took 5 bases from V and 9 from J, leaving 41 bases between them. Germline CDR1 reads SGHVS; CDR2 reads FQNEAQ. The CDR3 is made up of 22 amino acids. CDR3 in amino acids: CASSGFGKGVKGTGRGGSEQFF. The CDR3 bases are TGTGCCAGCAGCGGTTTCGGAAAGGGCGTAAAAGGGACCGGGAGAGGAGGAAGTGAGCAGTTCTTC.

The CDR3 loop is CASSSWSYEQYF. CDR3 nucleotides: TGTGCCAGCAGTTCCTGGAGCTACGAGCAGTACTTC. The V gene is TRBV28, the J gene TRBJ2-7, with unresolved D. Germline V lookup: CDR1 MDHEN, CDR2 SYDVKM. This CDR3 contains 12 residues. V was cut by 4 bases and J by 3 bases, with 7 bases left in between.

This chain joins TRBV11-2 and TRBJ2-7, with 12 bases matching TRBD1. CDR3 length: 18 amino acids. Germline CDR1 reads SGHAT; CDR2 reads FQNNGV. V dropped 1 base and J dropped 3; count of bases not matched to a gene: 10. CDR3 nucleotides: TGTGCCAGCAGCTTAGCCCAAACCGGGACAGGGGGCTTCTACGAGCAGTACTTC. Its protein product is CASSLAQTGTGGFYEQYF. Supplemented by reference TRBV11-2 and TRBJ2-7, the full variable domain reads EAGVAQSPRYKIIEKRQSVAFWCNPISGHATLYWYQQILGQGPKLLIQFQNNGVVDDSQLPKDRFSAERLKGVDSTLKIQPAKLEDSAVYLCASSLAQTGTGGFYEQYFGPGTRLTVT.

V is TRBV27 and J is TRBJ2-6; 7 bases line up with TRBD1. The V gene's germline CDR1 is MNHEY and CDR2 SMNVEV (reference sequence). The junction had 10 bases not matched to a gene; V was cut back by 1 base and J by 1 base. The CDR3 length is 19 residues. The DNA of the CDR3 is TGTGCCAGCAGTTTATTCCGCGCCAGGGGGAATTCTGGGGCCAACGTCCTGACTTTC. Protein: CASSLFRARGNSGANVLTF.

This sequence joins TRBV4-2 and TRBJ2-2; 8 positions agree with TRBD1. J was trimmed by 6 bases and V by 3 bases; bases with no gene match: 9. Germline V gives CDR1 LGHNA, CDR2 YNFKEQ. The CDR3 has 16 amino acids. CDR3 in amino acids: CASSHASDRGAGELFF. DNA of the CDR3: TGTGCCAGCAGCCACGCCTCCGACAGGGGTGCCGGGGAGCTGTTTTTT.

The chain joins TRBV5-6 to TRBJ1-5; TRBD1 is a possible D gene (5 bases). CDR3 length: 15 residues. V was pared by 0 bases and J by 4 bases, with 11 bases between. Germline CDR1 is SGHDT and CDR2 is YYEEEE. The CDR3 reads CASSLVENRNQPQHF. CDR3 nucleotides: TGTGCCAGCAGCTTGGTAGAGAACAGGAATCAGCCCCAGCATTTT.

This clone was seen once. The V and J genes are TRBV9 and TRBJ2-2; perhaps TRBD1 as D (5 bases). Germline CDR1 reads SGDLS; CDR2 reads YYNGEE. The CDR3 runs to 16 residues. The V gene lost 0 bases and the J gene lost 0 bases, with 9 bases spanning the gap. CDR3 coding DNA: TGTGCCAGCAGCGTAGACGGACACACGAACACCGGGGAGCTGTTTTTT. Encoded protein: CASSVDGHTNTGELFF.

The J gene is TRBJ1-3, the V gene TRBV5-1; D is undetermined. The germline CDR1 and CDR2 sequences are SGHRS and YFSETQ. V was clipped by 0 bases and J by 3 bases, with 10 bases between them. This CDR3 contains 15 residues. The CDR3 DNA reads TGCGCCAGCAGCTTGGAGATGGGAGGTGGAAACACCATATATTTT. Its translation is CASSLEMGGGNTIYF.

The chain combines TRBV19 with TRBJ1-1; 10 bases match TRBD1. CDR3 length equals 16 residues. The junction had 8 bases not matched to a gene; V was cut back by 3 bases and J by 4 bases. Per germline, CDR1 LNHDA and CDR2 SQIVND (reference sequence). The CDR3 nucleotides are TGTGCCAGTAGTATGTCCGGGACAGGGGTTCTCACTGAAGCTTTCTTT. Translating it yields CASSMSGTGVLTEAFF.

The gene calls are TRBV28 and TRBJ2-7; 10 bases match TRBD2. The CDR3 has 13 residues. J was trimmed by 4 bases and V by 8 bases; bases with no gene match: 5. In germline, CDR1 is MDHEN, CDR2 SYDVKM. The DNA for the CDR3 is TGTGCCAGCGAGCTAGCGGGAGTGTACGAGCAGTACTTC. Its protein is CASELAGVYEQYF. Looking up the rest from reference TRBV28 and TRBJ2-7 gives the full variable domain: DVKVTQSSRYLVKRTGEKVFLECVQDMDHENMFWYRQDPGLGLRLIYFSYDVKMKEKGDIPEGYSVSREKKERFSLILESASTNQTSMYLCASELAGVYEQYFGPGTRLTVT.

This clone appeared a single time. The rearrangement joins TRBV4-2 to TRBJ2-1; 12 bases are shared with TRBD2. The CDR3 spans 18 residues. Germline trimming cut 1 base from V and 7 bases from J; bases unmatched to any gene: 11. From germline, CDR1 is LGHNA and CDR2 YNFKEQ. The CDR3 DNA is TGTGCCAGCAGCCAAGTGGCTAGCGGGAGGGCCCTGGGTAATGAGCAGTTCTTC. Translation: CASSQVASGRALGNEQFF.

The chain employs TRBV6-5 and TRBJ2-1, with 9 bases that match TRBD1. V trimming: 5 bases; J trimming: 7 bases; junction bases outside the gene matches: 9. There are 15 residues in the CDR3. CDR1 MNHEY and CDR2 SVGAGI come from the germline V gene. For the CDR3, the DNA is TGTGCCAGCAGTGCGCCGGGACAGGGAACAAATGAGCAGTTCTTC. Translating gives CASSAPGQGTNEQFF.

This clone was counted a single time. This chain links TRBV19 with TRBJ2-2, with 9 bases that match TRBD1. CDR1 LNHDA and CDR2 SQIVND come from the germline V gene (reference sequence). J lost 5 bases, V lost 10 bases, and 11 bases had no gene match. This CDR3 is 15 amino acids long. The CDR3 loop is CATKPTGGGTGELFF. The CDR3 region has the DNA TGTGCCACTAAACCGACAGGGGGAGGGACCGGGGAGCTGTTTTTT.

This chain uses TRBV7-8 with TRBJ1-5, with a tentative D call TRBD1 (5 bases). The CDR3 sequence is 13 residues long. CDR1 and CDR2 from the germline V gene are SGHVS and FQNEAQ. Trimming took off 5 bases at V and 5 bases at J, with 10 bases between the two ends. CDR3 sequence: CASSTTRDQPQHF. The DNA for the CDR3 is TGTGCCAGCAGCACTACCAGGGATCAGCCCCAGCATTTT. Using reference TRBV7-8 and TRBJ1-5 for the parts outside the CDR3, the full variable domain is GAGVSQSPRYKVAKRGQDVALRCDPISGHVSLFWYQQALGQGPEFLTYFQNEAQLDKSGLPSDRFFAERPEGSVSTLKIQRTQQEDSAVYLCASSTTRDQPQHFGDGTRLSIL.

This clone has just one count. The V gene is TRBV25-1, the J gene TRBJ1-1, with TRBD1 matching over 7 bases. There are 13 residues in the CDR3. Germline trimming cut 7 bases from V and 5 bases from J; bases unmatched to any gene: 7. Germline V CDR1 and CDR2: MGHDK, SYGVNS. In nucleotides, the CDR3 is TGTGCCAGCACAAGACAGGGTTGGACTGAAGCTTTCTTT. It is translated as CASTRQGWTEAFF. Based on the CDR3 plus reference TRBV25-1 and TRBJ1-1, the full variable domain is EADIYQTPRYLVIGTGKKITLECSQTMGHDKMYWYQQDPGMELHLIHYSYGVNSTEKGDLSSESTVSRIRTEHFPLTLESARPSHTSQYLCASTRQGWTEAFFGQGTRLTVV.

The chain combines TRBV7-3 with TRBJ1-2; D might be TRBD1 (5 bases). The germline V and J ends were trimmed by 5 bases and 2 bases, with 15 bases remaining between them. The CDR3 extends over 15 amino acids. Germline V gives CDR1 SGHTA, CDR2 FQGTGA. CDR3 sequence reads: CASSPSGGANYGYTF. CDR3 DNA: TGTGCCAGCAGCCCTAGTGGAGGGGCCAACTATGGCTACACCTTC.

The V and J genes are TRBV5-4 and TRBJ2-7, with D possibly matching TRBD1 (5 bases). The V and J ends lost 3 bases and 5 bases respectively, with 12 bases between them. The CDR3 has 13 amino acids. Germline CDR1 is SGHNT and CDR2 is YYREEE (reference sequence). The CDR3 is CASSSPAGNEQYF. Here the CDR3 DNA reads TGTGCCAGCAGCTCCCCGGCAGGGAACGAGCAGTACTTC. The complete variable domain, with remaining parts taken from reference TRBV5-4 and TRBJ2-7, reads ETGVTQSPTHLIKTRGQQVTLRCSSQSGHNTVSWYQQALGQGPQFIFQYYREEENGRGNFPPRFSGLQFPNYSSELNVNALELDDSALYLCASSSPAGNEQYFGPGTRLTVT.